Below, 11 T cell receptor beta chains from the same sample are listed, as sequenced in a study of T cell clusters in autoimmune cytopenias. Each sample's input was 250 to 300 ng genomic DNA, some 38,000 genome equivalents. Multiplex touch-down PCR amplified TRB using TRB-A and TRB-B pools in one tube. For each CDR3 protein, TCRdb gives one entry from its re-call of the multiplex PCR reads, without DNA. The listing contains several hundred distinct CDR3 sequences. Separately, the same data were catalogued under a study of T cell repertoires in aging, cancer and after chemotherapy.

Material: peripheral blood. Every receptor here comes from a human donor with chronic lymphocytic leukemia.

This clonotype is called medium-sized based on its frequency. The chain recombines TRBV5-4 with TRBJ2-1; the D call from TCRdb, TRBD2, cannot be confirmed without DNA. This CDR3 is built from 16 residues. CDR1 is SGHNT, CDR2 YYREEE, per germline (reference sequence). The CDR3 loop reads CASRGTSGRAGIEQFF. The full variable domain, completed using reference TRBV5-4 and TRBJ2-1, is ETGVTQSPTHLIKTRGQQVTLRCSSQSGHNTVSWYQQALGQGPQFIFQYYREEENGRGNFPPRFSGLQFPNYSSELNVNALELDDSALYLCASRGTSGRAGIEQFFGPGTRLTVL.

Considering frequency, this clonotype is large. This chain links TRBV6-5 with TRBJ1-3; TCRdb reports TRBD1, a call that lacks DNA to check it against. This CDR3 is built from 14 residues. CDR1 and CDR2 (germline): MNHEY, SVGAGI. CDR3 protein: CASSGTEEGNTIYF.

J is TRBJ2-3 and V is TRBV20-1. From germline, CDR1 is DFQATT and CDR2 SNEGSKA (reference sequence). CDR3 length: 16 residues. The CDR3 is CSARGVTRTSTDTQYF.

The CDR3 loop reads CASSLTGSSNQPQHF. The chain couples TRBV19 to TRBJ1-5; the TCRdb D gene call, TRBD1, has no DNA to confirm it. Germline V gene lookup returns CDR1 LNHDA and CDR2 SQIVND (reference sequence). There are 15 residues in the CDR3.

This chain connects TRBV2 to TRBJ1-2; checking the TCRdb D call of TRBD1 is not possible without DNA. The CDR3 covers 14 residues. Germline loops: CDR1 SNHLY, CDR2 FYNNEI. This CDR3 is CASKSGVRPYGYTF.

This clonotype counts as medium-sized by frequency. The genes are TRBV6-2 or TRBV6-3 and TRBJ2-4; TCRdb's D call of TRBD2 is untestable without DNA. Germline V lookup: CDR1 MNHEY, CDR2 SVGEGT. The CDR3 runs to 19 residues. CDR3: CASSYTGTSGGAAKNIQYF.

This clonotype is identified as large from frequency. This chain uses TRBV7-2 with TRBJ2-5; TCRdb's D call, TRBD1, is unchecked because there is no DNA. The CDR3 loop spans 15 amino acids. CDR1 is SGHTA and CDR2 is FQGNSA in the germline V gene. CDR3 sequence reads: CASSLVTAPQETQYF.

By frequency, this clonotype is medium-sized. This chain links TRBV12-3 or TRBV12-4 with TRBJ1-4. The CDR3 covers 13 residues. This CDR3 reads CASSFSFREKLFF.

This clonotype is classed as large by frequency. The rearrangement joins TRBV6-5 to TRBJ2-5. The CDR3 covers 15 residues. The germline CDR1 and CDR2 sequences are MNHEY and SVGAGI. CDR3 amino acids: CASSYSRTRDKTQYF.

Frequency places this clonotype as medium-sized. V is TRBV12-3 or TRBV12-4 and J is TRBJ2-3; the D gene TCRdb calls, TRBD1, cannot be checked with no DNA. This CDR3 region has 14 residues. The CDR3 loop reads CASSPPPGGDTQYF.

The CDR3 here is CASSPPGSGANVLTF. This chain uses TRBV5-8 with TRBJ2-6. There are 15 residues in the CDR3. The V gene's germline CDR1 is SGHTS and CDR2 YDEGEE.